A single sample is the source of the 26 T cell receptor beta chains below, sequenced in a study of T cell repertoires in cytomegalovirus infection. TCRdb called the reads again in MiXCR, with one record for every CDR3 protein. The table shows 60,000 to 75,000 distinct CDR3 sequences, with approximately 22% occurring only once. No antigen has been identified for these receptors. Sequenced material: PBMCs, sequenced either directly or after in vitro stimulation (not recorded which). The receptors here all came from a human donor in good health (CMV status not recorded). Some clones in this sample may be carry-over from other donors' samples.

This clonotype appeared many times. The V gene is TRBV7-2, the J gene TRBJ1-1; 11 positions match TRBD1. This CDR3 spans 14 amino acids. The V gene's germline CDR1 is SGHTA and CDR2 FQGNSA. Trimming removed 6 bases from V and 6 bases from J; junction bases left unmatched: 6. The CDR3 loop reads CASSPGQGAAEAFF. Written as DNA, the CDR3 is TGTGCCAGCAGTCCCGGACAGGGGGCCGCTGAAGCTTTCTTT.

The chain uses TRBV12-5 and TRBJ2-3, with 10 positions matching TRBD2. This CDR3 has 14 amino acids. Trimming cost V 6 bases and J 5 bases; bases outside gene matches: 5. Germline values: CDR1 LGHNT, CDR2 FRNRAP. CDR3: CASGAGGPGDTQYF. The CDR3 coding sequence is TGTGCTAGTGGAGCGGGAGGGCCAGGAGATACGCAGTATTTT.

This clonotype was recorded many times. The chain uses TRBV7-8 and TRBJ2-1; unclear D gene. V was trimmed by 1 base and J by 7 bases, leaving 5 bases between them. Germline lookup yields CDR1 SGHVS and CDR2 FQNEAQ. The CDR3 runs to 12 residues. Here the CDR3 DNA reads TGTGCCAGCAGCTTAGGACGTAATGAGCAGTTCTTC. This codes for CASSLGRNEQFF.

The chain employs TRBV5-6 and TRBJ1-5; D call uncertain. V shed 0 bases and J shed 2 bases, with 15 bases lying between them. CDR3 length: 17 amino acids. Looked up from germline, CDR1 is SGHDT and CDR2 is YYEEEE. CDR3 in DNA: TGTGCCAGCAGCTTGGGCGGGATTGTCGGTGGCAATCAGCCCCAGCATTTT. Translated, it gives CASSLGGIVGGNQPQHF. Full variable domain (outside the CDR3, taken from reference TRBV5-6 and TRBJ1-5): DAGVTQSPTHLIKTRGQQVTLRCSPKSGHDTVSWYQQALGQGPQFIFQYYEEEERQRGNFPDRFSGHQFPNYSSELNVNALLLGDSALYLCASSLGGIVGGNQPQHFGDGTRLSIL.

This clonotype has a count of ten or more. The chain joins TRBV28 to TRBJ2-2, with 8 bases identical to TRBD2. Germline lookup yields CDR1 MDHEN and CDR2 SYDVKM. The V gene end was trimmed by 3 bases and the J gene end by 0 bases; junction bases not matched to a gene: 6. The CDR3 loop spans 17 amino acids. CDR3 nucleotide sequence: TGTGCCAGCAGTTTTCAGTCTAGCGGGCCGAACACCGGGGAGCTGTTTTTT. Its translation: CASSFQSSGPNTGELFF. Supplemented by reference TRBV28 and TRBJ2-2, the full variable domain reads DVKVTQSSRYLVKRTGEKVFLECVQDMDHENMFWYRQDPGLGLRLIYFSYDVKMKEKGDIPEGYSVSREKKERFSLILESASTNQTSMYLCASSFQSSGPNTGELFFGEGSRLTVL.

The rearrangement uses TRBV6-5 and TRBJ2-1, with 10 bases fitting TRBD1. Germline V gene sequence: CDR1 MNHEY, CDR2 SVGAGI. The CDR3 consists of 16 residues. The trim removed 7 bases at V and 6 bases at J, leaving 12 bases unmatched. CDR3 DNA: TGTGCCAGCAAAGACGGGGGGACAGGGGAGGTCAATGAGCAGTTCTTC. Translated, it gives CASKDGGTGEVNEQFF.

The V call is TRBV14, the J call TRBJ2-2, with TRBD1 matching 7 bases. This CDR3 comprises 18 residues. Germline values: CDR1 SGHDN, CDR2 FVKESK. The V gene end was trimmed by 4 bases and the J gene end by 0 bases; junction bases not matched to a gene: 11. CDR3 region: CASSLYSGTAANTGELFF. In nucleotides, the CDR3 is TGTGCCAGCAGCCTTTACTCCGGGACAGCAGCGAACACCGGGGAGCTGTTTTTT.

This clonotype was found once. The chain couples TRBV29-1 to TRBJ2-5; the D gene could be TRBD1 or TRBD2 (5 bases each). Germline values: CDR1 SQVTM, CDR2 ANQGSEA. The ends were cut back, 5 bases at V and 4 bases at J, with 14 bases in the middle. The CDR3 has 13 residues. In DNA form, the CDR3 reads TGCAGCGTTCGTATCGGTGGGGGAGAGACCCAGTACTTC. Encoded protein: CSVRIGGGETQYF.

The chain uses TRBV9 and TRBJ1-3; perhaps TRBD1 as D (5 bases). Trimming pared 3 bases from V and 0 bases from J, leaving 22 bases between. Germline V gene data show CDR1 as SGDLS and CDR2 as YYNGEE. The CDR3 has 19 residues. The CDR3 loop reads CASSDGPWGIRGSGNTIYF. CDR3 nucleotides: TGTGCCAGCAGCGACGGGCCTTGGGGAATAAGGGGCTCTGGAAACACCATATATTTT.

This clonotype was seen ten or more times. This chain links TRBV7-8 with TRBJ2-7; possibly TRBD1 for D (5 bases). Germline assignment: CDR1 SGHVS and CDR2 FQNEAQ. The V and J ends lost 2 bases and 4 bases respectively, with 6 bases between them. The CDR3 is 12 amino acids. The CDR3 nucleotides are TGTGCCAGCAGCTTACAGGGTTACGAGCAGTACTTC. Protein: CASSLQGYEQYF.

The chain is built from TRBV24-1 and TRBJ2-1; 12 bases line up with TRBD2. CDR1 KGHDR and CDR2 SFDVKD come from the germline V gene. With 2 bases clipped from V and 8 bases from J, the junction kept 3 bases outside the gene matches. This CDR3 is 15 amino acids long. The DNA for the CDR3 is TGTGCCACCAGTGATTGGTCTAGCGGGAGGGATGAGCAGTTCTTC. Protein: CATSDWSSGRDEQFF.

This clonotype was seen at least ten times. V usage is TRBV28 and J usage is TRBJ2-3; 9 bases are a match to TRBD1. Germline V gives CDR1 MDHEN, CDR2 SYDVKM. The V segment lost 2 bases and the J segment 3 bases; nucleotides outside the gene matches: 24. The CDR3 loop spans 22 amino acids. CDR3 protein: CASSLGLSGPEHNRGQTDTQYF. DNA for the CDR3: TGTGCCAGCAGTTTAGGTTTGAGTGGCCCAGAACACAACAGGGGGCAAACAGATACGCAGTATTTT.

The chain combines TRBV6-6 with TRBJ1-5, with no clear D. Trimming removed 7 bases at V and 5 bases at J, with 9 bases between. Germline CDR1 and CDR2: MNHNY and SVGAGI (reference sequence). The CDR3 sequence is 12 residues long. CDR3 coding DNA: TGTGCCAGCAACGACCCTGATCAGCCCCAGCATTTT. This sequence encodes CASNDPDQPQHF.

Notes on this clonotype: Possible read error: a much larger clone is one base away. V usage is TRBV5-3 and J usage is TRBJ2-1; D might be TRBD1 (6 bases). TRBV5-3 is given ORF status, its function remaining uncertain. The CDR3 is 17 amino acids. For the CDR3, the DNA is TGTGCAACCCACCCGGGGATGGGACAATTAAGATACAATGAGCAGTTCTTC. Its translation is CATHPGMGQLRYNEQFF.

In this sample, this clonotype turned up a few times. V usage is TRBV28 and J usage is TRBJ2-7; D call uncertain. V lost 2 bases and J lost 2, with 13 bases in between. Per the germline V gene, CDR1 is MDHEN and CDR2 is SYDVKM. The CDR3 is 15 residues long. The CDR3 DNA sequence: TGTGCCAGCAGTTTAGTGTCACCCTTTGCCTACGAGCAGTACTTC. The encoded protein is CASSLVSPFAYEQYF.

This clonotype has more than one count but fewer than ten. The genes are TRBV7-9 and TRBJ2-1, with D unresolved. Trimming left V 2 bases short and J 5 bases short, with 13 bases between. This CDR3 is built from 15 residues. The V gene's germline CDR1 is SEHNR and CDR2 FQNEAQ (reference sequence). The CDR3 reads CASSLPSEIHNEQFF. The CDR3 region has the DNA TGTGCCAGCAGCTTACCCAGCGAGATCCACAATGAGCAGTTCTTC.

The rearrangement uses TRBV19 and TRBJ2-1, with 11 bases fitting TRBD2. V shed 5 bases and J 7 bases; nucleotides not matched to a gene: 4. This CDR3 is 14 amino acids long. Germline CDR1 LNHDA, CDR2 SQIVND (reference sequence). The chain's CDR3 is CASSLGLAENEQFF. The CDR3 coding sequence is TGTGCCAGTAGTTTGGGACTAGCGGAAAATGAGCAGTTCTTC.

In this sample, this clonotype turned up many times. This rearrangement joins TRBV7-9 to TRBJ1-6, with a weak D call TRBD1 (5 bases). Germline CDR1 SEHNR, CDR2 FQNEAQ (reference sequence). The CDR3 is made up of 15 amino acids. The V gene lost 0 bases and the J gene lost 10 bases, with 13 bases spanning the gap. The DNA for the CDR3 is TGTGCCAGCAGCTTAGCGAGGGGAGGGGAATCACCCCTCCACTTT. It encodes CASSLARGGESPLHF.

Here the CDR3 reads CASRDYSLADTQYF. The DNA of the CDR3 is TGTGCCAGCAGGGACTACTCTTTGGCAGATACGCAGTATTTT. V and J are TRBV28 and TRBJ2-3; maybe TRBD2 (6 bases). The CDR3 consists of 14 residues. Germline CDR1 reads MDHEN; CDR2 reads SYDVKM. V was shortened by 6 bases and J by 4 bases, with 14 bases between the two germline ends.

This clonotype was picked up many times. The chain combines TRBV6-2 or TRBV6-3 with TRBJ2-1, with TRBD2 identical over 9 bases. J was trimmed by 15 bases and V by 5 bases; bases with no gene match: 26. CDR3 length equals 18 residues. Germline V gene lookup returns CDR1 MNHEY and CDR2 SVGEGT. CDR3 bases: TGTGCCAGCAGTCGACCGCCGGGGTCTGGTAGCGGGAGCTACTACGGGTTCTTC. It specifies CASSRPPGSGSGSYYGFF.

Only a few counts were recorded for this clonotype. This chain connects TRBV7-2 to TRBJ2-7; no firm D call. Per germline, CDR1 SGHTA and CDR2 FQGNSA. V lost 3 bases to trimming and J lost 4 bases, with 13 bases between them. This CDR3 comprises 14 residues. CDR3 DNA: TGTGCCAGCAGCTTTGCGGACGGTTCTTACGAGCAGTACTTC. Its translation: CASSFADGSYEQYF.

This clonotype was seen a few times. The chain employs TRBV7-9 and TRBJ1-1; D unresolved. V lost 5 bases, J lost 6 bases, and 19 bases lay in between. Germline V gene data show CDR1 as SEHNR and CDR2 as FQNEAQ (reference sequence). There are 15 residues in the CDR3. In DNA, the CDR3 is TGTGCCAGCAGCCCAAACGCGGTGGCGGAATCTGAAGCTTTCTTT. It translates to CASSPNAVAESEAFF. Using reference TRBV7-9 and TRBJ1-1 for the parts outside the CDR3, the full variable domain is DTGVSQNPRHKITKRGQNVTFRCDPISEHNRLYWYRQTLGQGPEFLTYFQNEAQLEKSRLLSDRFSAERPKGSFSTLEIQRTEQGDSAMYLCASSPNAVAESEAFFGQGTRLTVV.

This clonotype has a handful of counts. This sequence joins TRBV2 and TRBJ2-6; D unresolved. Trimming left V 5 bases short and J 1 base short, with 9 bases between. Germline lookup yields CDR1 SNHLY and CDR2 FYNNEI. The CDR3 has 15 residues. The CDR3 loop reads CASSPKVSGANVLTF. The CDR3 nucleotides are TGTGCCAGCAGTCCGAAGGTTTCTGGGGCCAACGTCCTGACTTTC.

The CDR3 here is CASRLDKAYEQYV. The CDR3 nucleotides are TGTGCCAGCAGATTGGACAAAGCCTACGAGCAGTACGTC. This chain connects TRBV6-2 or TRBV6-3 to TRBJ2-7, with D perhaps matching TRBD1 (5 bases). Germline V gene sequence: CDR1 MNHEY, CDR2 SVGEGT. The CDR3 consists of 13 residues. V was clipped by 6 bases and J by 2 bases, with 11 bases between them.

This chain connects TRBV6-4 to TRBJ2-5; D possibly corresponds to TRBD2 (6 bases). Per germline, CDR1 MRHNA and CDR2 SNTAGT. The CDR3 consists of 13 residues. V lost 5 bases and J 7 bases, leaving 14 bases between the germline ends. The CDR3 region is CASSRDSEGTQYF. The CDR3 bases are TGTGCCAGCAGTAGGGACTCCGAGGGGACCCAGTACTTC.

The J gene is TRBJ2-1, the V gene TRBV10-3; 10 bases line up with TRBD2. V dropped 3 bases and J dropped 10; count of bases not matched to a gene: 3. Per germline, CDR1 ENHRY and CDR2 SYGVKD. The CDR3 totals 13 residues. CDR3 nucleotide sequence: TGTGCCATCAGTGACCTAGCGGGGGAAGAGCAGTTCTTC. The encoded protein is CAISDLAGEEQFF.